The 28 T cell receptor beta chains presented below share a single source sample, sequenced in a study of shared clonotypes between healthy human individuals. TCRdb keeps only in-frame clones here, not all; method: immunoSEQ multiplex PCR. This table has approximately 590,000 clones, around 95% appearing once. Naive CD8 cells comprised CD45RO-negative, CCR7-positively selected cells, excluding terminally differentiated effector memory CD45RA+ cells. Sequenced material: naive CD8+ T cells sorted from blood. All receptors come from a woman in her 30s in good health.

The rearrangement joins TRBV5-8 to TRBJ1-5; 7 nucleotides agree with TRBD1. CDR1 is SGHTS, CDR2 YDEGEE, per germline. The ends lost 3 bases at V and 1 base at J; junction bases unmatched: 4. This CDR3 contains 15 residues. CDR3 nucleotides: TGTGCCAGCAGCTGGACAGGAATGAGCAATCAGCCCCAGCATTTT. Protein: CASSWTGMSNQPQHF.

This clone was counted a single time. The gene calls are TRBV15 and TRBJ1-5, with 7 bases that match TRBD1. This CDR3 region has 16 residues. The germline V gene has CDR1 LNHNV and CDR2 YYDKDF (reference sequence). J gave up 5 bases and V 0 bases, and 7 bases lay outside the gene matches. Written as DNA, the CDR3 is TGTGCCACCAGCAGAGATCGCACAGGGGCCGATCAGCCCCAGCATTTT. Translation gives CATSRDRTGADQPQHF.

The rearrangement links TRBV4-2 to TRBJ2-1; tentatively, D is TRBD2 (6 bases). The V end was cut by 3 bases, the J end by 10 bases, with 13 bases between. The germline CDR1 and CDR2 sequences are LGHNA and YNFKEQ. The CDR3 is 13 residues long. The CDR3 sequence: CASSQELAREQFF. Written as DNA, the CDR3 is TGTGCCAGCAGCCAGGAACTAGCCCGGGAGCAGTTCTTC.

This chain's CDR3 is CASSDFRQGDREQYF. CDR3 in DNA: TGTGCCAGCAGTGACTTTCGGCAGGGGGACAGGGAGCAGTACTTC. The chain links TRBV6-1 to TRBJ2-7; 8 bases fit TRBD1. The CDR3 runs to 15 residues. With 3 bases clipped from V and 7 bases from J, the junction kept 11 bases outside the gene matches. The germline V gene encodes CDR1 MNHNS and CDR2 SASEGT.

The V and J genes are TRBV11-2 and TRBJ2-7; 8 bases match TRBD1. Germline assignment: CDR1 SGHAT and CDR2 FQNNGV. The CDR3 sequence is 15 residues long. V was clipped by 4 bases and J by 2 bases; unmatched bases: 7. The CDR3 sequence is CASSSRDRSTYEQYF. CDR3 DNA sequence: TGTGCCAGCAGCTCCCGGGACAGGAGCACCTACGAGCAGTACTTC.

The rearrangement joins TRBV5-6 to TRBJ2-5, with a weak D call TRBD1 (5 bases). Germline values: CDR1 SGHDT, CDR2 YYEEEE. The germline V and J ends were trimmed by 4 bases and 4 bases, with 14 bases remaining between them. The CDR3 is 14 amino acids. The CDR3 region is CASSPRAGRETQYF. As DNA, the CDR3 is TGTGCCAGCAGCCCCCGCGCAGGGCGAGAGACCCAGTACTTC.

The chain joins TRBV18 to TRBJ2-1; TRBD1 or TRBD2 may be the D gene (5 bases each). This CDR3 spans 16 amino acids. Trimming shortened V by 5 bases and J by 1 base, and 15 bases separated the two germline ends. Germline V gene data show CDR1 as KGHSH and CDR2 as LQKENI. The CDR3 DNA reads as TGTGCCAGCTCAGGCCGGGACCCCAGGTCCTACAATGAGCAGTTCTTC. Its protein product is CASSGRDPRSYNEQFF.

This clone has just one count. This chain links TRBV28 with TRBJ2-2; TRBD2 matches 9 bases. The CDR3 has 15 residues. The germline V gene encodes CDR1 MDHEN and CDR2 SYDVKM. V gave up 6 bases and J gave up 6 bases; unmatched junction bases: 8. This CDR3 reads CASSLSGSSSGELFF. CDR3 sequence (DNA): TGTGCCAGCAGCCTTAGCGGGAGTTCGTCCGGGGAGCTGTTTTTT.

The V and J genes are TRBV27 and TRBJ2-5; a weak D match, TRBD2 (6 bases). The J call may be wrong; the DNA end is better matched by TRBJ2-7. Looked up from germline, CDR1 is MNHEY and CDR2 is SMNVEV (reference sequence). The CDR3 has 15 amino acids. The CDR3 loop reads CASSLIAGSSYEQYF. CDR3 coding DNA: TGTGCCAGCAGTTTAATCGCGGGATCGTCCTACGAGCAGTACTTC.

CDR3 protein: CASSSYNTEAFF. CDR3 bases: TGTGCCAGCAGCTCCTATAACACTGAAGCTTTCTTT. This chain connects TRBV7-6 to TRBJ1-1; D uncertain. The CDR3 sequence is 12 residues long. Germline CDR1 reads SGHVS; CDR2 reads FNYEAQ. Trimming cost V 4 bases and J 2 bases, with 5 bases left between them.

V gene TRBV11-1 combines with J gene TRBJ2-7; 8 bases fit TRBD1. From germline, CDR1 is SGHAT and CDR2 FQDESV (reference sequence). This CDR3 has 17 residues. V lost 7 bases to trimming and J lost 2 bases; unmatched junction nucleotides: 16. In DNA, the CDR3 is TGTGCCAGCACCCTGTTGGACATAGGACAGGGTACCTACGAGCAGTACTTC. Its translation is CASTLLDIGQGTYEQYF.

V is TRBV2 and J is TRBJ1-2; D might be TRBD1 (5 bases). Trimming pared 6 bases from V and 4 bases from J, leaving 12 bases between. Germline CDR1 reads SNHLY; CDR2 reads FYNNEI. The CDR3 has 13 amino acids. The CDR3 DNA sequence: TGTGCCAGCAGAGAGAGGGGAATCTATGGCTACACCTTC. It codes for CASRERGIYGYTF. The variable domain in full, completed from reference TRBV2 and TRBJ1-2, reads EPEVTQTPSHQVTQMGQEVILRCVPISNHLYFYWYRQILGQKVEFLVSFYNNEISEKSEIFDDQFSVERPDGSNFTLKIRSTKLEDSAMYFCASRERGIYGYTFGSGTRLTVV.

This chain connects TRBV27 to TRBJ2-7; 9 bases are a match to TRBD2. Germline CDR1 and CDR2: MNHEY and SMNVEV (reference sequence). This CDR3 is 17 amino acids long. V was pared by 0 bases and J by 6 bases, with 12 bases of the junction left unmatched. The CDR3 coding sequence is TGTGCCAGCAGTTTATCGTTGCAGGCGGGAGGGACGACCGAGCAGTACTTC. As protein: CASSLSLQAGGTTEQYF.

The chain recombines TRBV7-6 with TRBJ2-1; D uncertain. Germline values: CDR1 SGHVS, CDR2 FNYEAQ. The CDR3 totals 16 residues. The V gene lost 1 base and the J gene lost 4 bases, with 14 bases spanning the gap. The CDR3 nucleotides read TGTGCCAGCAGCTTAGTCGGGTCTATCGGATACAATGAGCAGTTCTTC. This sequence encodes CASSLVGSIGYNEQFF.

This clone was detected only once. The chain recombines TRBV4-2 with TRBJ2-3, with D maybe TRBD1 (5 bases). CDR1 and CDR2 (germline): LGHNA, YNFKEQ. The CDR3 length is 15 residues. Trimming took 0 bases from V and 1 from J, leaving 8 bases between them. The CDR3 loop is CASSQELGGTDTQYF. CDR3 sequence (DNA): TGTGCCAGCAGCCAAGAGTTAGGGGGCACAGATACGCAGTATTTT.

The rearrangement links TRBV19 to TRBJ2-3, with 7 bases lining up with TRBD1. The V segment lost 4 bases and the J segment 0 bases; nucleotides outside the gene matches: 4. CDR1 is LNHDA and CDR2 is SQIVND in the germline V gene (reference sequence). This CDR3 has 15 residues. The CDR3 loop reads CASSRGQVSTDTQYF. CDR3 nucleotide sequence: TGTGCCAGTAGTAGAGGACAGGTCAGCACAGATACGCAGTATTTT.

This clone was observed a single time. The chain's CDR3 is CASSFSSPYEQYF. CDR3 DNA: TGTGCCAGCAGCTTTTCTAGCCCCTACGAGCAGTACTTC. The chain uses TRBV11-2 and TRBJ2-7, with D perhaps TRBD2 (5 bases). CDR1 and CDR2 from the germline V gene are SGHAT and FQNNGV. Between the trimmed V and J ends, which lost 3 bases and 2 bases, there was a span of 8 bases. The CDR3 totals 13 residues.

The V call is TRBV29-1, the J call TRBJ1-1; D uncertain. With 4 bases removed from V and 1 base from J, the gap between germline ends came to 10 bases. This CDR3 is 13 amino acids long. CDR1 and CDR2 (germline): SQVTM, ANQGSEA. The CDR3 DNA sequence: TGCAGCGTTGTAGACGTGCCGAACACTGAAGCTTTCTTT. As protein: CSVVDVPNTEAFF.

The V and J genes are TRBV7-8 and TRBJ2-7; D may be TRBD1 (6 bases). This CDR3 spans 15 amino acids. The V end lost 7 bases, the J end lost 4 bases, and 20 bases lay between the germline ends. Germline values: CDR1 SGHVS, CDR2 FQNEAQ. CDR3 region: CASTKDRTRLYEQYF. The CDR3 DNA sequence: TGTGCCAGCACCAAAGACAGGACGCGTCTGTACGAGCAGTACTTC.

The CDR3 loop reads CASSFGETKNIQYF. CDR3 bases: TGTGCCAGCAGTTTCGGGGAAACCAAAAACATTCAGTACTTC. This chain links TRBV28 with TRBJ2-4; the D gene is possibly TRBD2 (5 bases). With 3 bases removed from V and 2 bases from J, the gap between germline ends came to 8 bases. This CDR3 region has 14 residues. Germline V gene sequence: CDR1 MDHEN, CDR2 SYDVKM.

The genes are TRBV6-6 and TRBJ2-2; D may be TRBD1 (6 bases). The V end was cut by 8 bases, the J end by 15 bases, with 19 bases between. The CDR3 runs 12 residues. Per germline, CDR1 MNHNY and CDR2 SVGAGI (reference sequence). The CDR3 region is CASGTSGVLVFF. DNA of the CDR3: TGTGCCAGCGGAACTTCAGGGGTCTTGGTGTTTTTT.

V gene TRBV13 combines with J gene TRBJ2-1, with TRBD2 identical over 11 bases. This CDR3 comprises 17 residues. The trim removed 5 bases at V and 8 bases at J, leaving 14 bases unmatched. In germline, CDR1 is PRHDT, CDR2 FYEKMQ (reference sequence). CDR3 sequence: CASSGRVGLAGKDEQFF. CDR3 nucleotides: TGTGCCAGCAGCGGCCGCGTTGGACTAGCGGGTAAGGATGAGCAGTTCTTC.

The chain uses TRBV13 and TRBJ1-6; possibly TRBD1 for D (5 bases). Looked up from germline, CDR1 is PRHDT and CDR2 is FYEKMQ (reference sequence). The CDR3 is 15 amino acids. V lost 7 bases and J lost 0, with 10 bases in between. DNA for the CDR3: TGTGCCAGCACCCTGGGGGGCTCCTATAATTCACCCCTCCACTTT. Protein sequence: CASTLGGSYNSPLHF.

This clone occurred once. The V call is TRBV7-9, the J call TRBJ2-1; 7 nucleotides agree with TRBD1. This CDR3 is built from 19 residues. Germline lookup yields CDR1 SEHNR and CDR2 FQNEAQ (reference sequence). The junction had 17 bases not matched to a gene; V was cut back by 1 base and J by 5 bases. This CDR3 reads CASSLEMVSTGRFNNEQFF. Here the CDR3 DNA reads TGTGCCAGCAGCTTAGAAATGGTCTCGACAGGGCGATTTAACAATGAGCAGTTCTTC. The full variable domain, in which reference TRBV7-9 and TRBJ2-1 provide the parts outside the CDR3, is DTGVSQNPRHKITKRGQNVTFRCDPISEHNRLYWYRQTLGQGPEFLTYFQNEAQLEKSRLLSDRFSAERPKGSFSTLEIQRTEQGDSAMYLCASSLEMVSTGRFNNEQFFGPGTRLTVL.

The gene calls are TRBV6-5 and TRBJ2-1, with D unclear. Between the trimmed V and J ends, which lost 8 bases and 0 bases, there was a span of 14 bases. From germline, CDR1 is MNHEY and CDR2 SVGAGI. The length of the CDR3 is 15 residues. The CDR3 loop is CASSADVSSYNEQFF. In DNA form, the CDR3 reads TGTGCCAGCTCTGCGGACGTAAGCTCCTACAATGAGCAGTTCTTC.

The genes are TRBV5-5 and TRBJ2-7; D gene uncertain. Germline lookup yields CDR1 SGHKS and CDR2 YYEKEE (reference sequence). Trimming removed 4 bases at V and 2 bases at J, with 16 bases between. CDR3 length: 15 residues. The CDR3 loop is CASSARPLATYEQYF. Here the CDR3 DNA reads TGTGCCAGCAGCGCCCGGCCCTTGGCCACCTACGAGCAGTACTTC.

CDR3 residues: CASSDLRGTGGFDTGELFF. DNA of the CDR3: TGTGCCAGTAGTGATTTGAGGGGGACAGGGGGCTTCGACACCGGGGAGCTGTTTTTT. The chain combines TRBV19 with TRBJ2-2, with TRBD1 matching over 12 bases. Germline V gene data show CDR1 as LNHDA and CDR2 as SQIVND (reference sequence). The V and J ends lost 5 bases and 3 bases, in that order; junction bases with no gene match: 13. The CDR3 is 19 amino acids.

V gene TRBV2 combines with J gene TRBJ1-1; 9 nucleotides agree with TRBD1. The V gene end was trimmed by 9 bases and the J gene end by 1 base; junction bases not matched to a gene: 12. From germline, CDR1 is SNHLY and CDR2 FYNNEI. CDR3 length: 16 residues. The CDR3 coding sequence is TGTGCCAGATGGGGGACAGGGATGCAAGAGAACACTGAAGCTTTCTTT. As protein: CARWGTGMQENTEAFF.